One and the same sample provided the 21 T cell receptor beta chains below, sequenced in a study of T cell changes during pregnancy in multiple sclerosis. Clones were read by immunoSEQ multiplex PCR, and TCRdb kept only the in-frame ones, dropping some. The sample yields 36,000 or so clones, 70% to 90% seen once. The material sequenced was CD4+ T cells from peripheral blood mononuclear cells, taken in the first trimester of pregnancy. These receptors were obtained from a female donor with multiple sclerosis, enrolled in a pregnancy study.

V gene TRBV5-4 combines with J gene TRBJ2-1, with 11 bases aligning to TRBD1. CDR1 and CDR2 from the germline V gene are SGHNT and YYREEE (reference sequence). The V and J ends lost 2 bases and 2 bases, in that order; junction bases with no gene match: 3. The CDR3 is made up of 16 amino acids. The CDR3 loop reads CASSFLGQGAYNEQFF. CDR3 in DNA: TGTGCCAGCAGCTTCTTGGGACAGGGGGCCTACAATGAGCAGTTCTTC.

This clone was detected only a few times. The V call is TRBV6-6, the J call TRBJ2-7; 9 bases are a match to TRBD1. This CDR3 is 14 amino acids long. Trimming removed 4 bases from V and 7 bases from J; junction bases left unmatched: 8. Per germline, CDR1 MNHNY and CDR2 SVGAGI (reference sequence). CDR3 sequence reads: CASSFTGGSREQYF. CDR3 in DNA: TGTGCCAGCAGTTTCACAGGGGGCTCTAGGGAGCAGTACTTC.

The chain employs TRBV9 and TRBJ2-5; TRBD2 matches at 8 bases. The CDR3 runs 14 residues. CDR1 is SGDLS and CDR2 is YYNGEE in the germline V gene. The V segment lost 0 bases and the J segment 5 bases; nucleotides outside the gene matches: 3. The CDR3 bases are TGTGCCAGCAGCGTAGGTCTAGCGGGTGAGACCCAGTACTTC. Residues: CASSVGLAGETQYF.

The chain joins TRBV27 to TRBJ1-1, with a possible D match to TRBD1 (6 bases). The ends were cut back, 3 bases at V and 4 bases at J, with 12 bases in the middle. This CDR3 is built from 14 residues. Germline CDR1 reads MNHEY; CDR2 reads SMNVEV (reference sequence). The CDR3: CASSFSQGATEAFF. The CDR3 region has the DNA TGTGCCAGCAGTTTCTCACAGGGAGCCACTGAAGCTTTCTTT.

CDR3 sequence (DNA): TGTGCCACCCAGGCGGCCAAGGGAGGAACTGAAGCTTTCTTT. Translation: CATQAAKGGTEAFF. The chain employs TRBV2 and TRBJ1-1; no clear D gene. The CDR3 spans 14 residues. Germline values: CDR1 SNHLY, CDR2 FYNNEI. Trimming pared 10 bases from V and 5 bases from J, leaving 20 bases between.

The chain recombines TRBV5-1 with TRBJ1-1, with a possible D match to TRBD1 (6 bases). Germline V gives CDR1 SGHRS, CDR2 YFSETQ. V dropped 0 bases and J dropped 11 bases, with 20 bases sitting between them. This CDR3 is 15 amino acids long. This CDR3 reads CASSLGSGGAGYAFF. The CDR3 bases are TGCGCCAGCAGCTTGGGAAGCGGGGGCGCAGGGTACGCTTTCTTT.

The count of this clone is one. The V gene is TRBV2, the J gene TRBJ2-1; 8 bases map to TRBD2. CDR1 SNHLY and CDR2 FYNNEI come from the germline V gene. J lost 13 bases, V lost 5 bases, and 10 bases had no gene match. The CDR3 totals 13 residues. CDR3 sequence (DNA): TGTGCCAGCAGTCTGTTGACCGGGGGGGCCCAGTTCTTC. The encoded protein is CASSLLTGGAQFF.

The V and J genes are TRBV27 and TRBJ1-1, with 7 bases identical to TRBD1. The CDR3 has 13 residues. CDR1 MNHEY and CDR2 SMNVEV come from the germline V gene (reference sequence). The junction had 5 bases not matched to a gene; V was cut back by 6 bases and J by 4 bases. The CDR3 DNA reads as TGTGCCAGCAGACTGACAGGGCCCACTGAAGCTTTCTTT. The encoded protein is CASRLTGPTEAFF.

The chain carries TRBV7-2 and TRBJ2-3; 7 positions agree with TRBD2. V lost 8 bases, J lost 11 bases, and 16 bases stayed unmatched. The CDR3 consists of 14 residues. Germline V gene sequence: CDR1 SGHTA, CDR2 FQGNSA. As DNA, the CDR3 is TGTGCCAGCTCCTTTGGGCGGGGAGGGCCGATGCAGTATTTT. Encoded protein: CASSFGRGGPMQYF.

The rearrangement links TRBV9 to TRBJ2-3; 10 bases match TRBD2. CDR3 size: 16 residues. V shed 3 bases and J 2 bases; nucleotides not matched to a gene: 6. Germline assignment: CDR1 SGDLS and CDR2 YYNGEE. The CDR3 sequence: CASSELAGPPTDTQYF. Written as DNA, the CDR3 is TGTGCCAGCAGCGAACTAGCGGGGCCACCCACAGATACGCAGTATTTT.

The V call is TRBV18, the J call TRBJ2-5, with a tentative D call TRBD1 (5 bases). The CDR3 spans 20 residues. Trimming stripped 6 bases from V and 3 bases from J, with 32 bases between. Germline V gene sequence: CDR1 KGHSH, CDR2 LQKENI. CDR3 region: CASSHSDEMTARVLEETQYF. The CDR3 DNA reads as TGTGCCAGCTCTCACTCGGACGAAATGACAGCCCGAGTATTAGAAGAGACCCAGTACTTC.

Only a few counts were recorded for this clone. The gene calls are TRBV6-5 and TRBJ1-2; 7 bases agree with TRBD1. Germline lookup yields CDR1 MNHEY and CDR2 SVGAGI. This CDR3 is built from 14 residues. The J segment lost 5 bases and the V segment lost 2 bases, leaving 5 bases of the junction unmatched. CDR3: CASSYDRAPYGYTF. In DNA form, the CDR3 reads TGTGCCAGCAGTTACGACAGGGCTCCTTATGGCTACACCTTC.

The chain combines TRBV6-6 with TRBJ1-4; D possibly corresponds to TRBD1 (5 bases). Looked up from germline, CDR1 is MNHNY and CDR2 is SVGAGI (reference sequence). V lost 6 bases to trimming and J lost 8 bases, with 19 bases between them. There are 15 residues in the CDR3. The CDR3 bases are TGTGCCAGCAGGCCCCCGGCAGGGCGGGAGGAAAAACTGTTTTTT. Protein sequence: CASRPPAGREEKLFF.

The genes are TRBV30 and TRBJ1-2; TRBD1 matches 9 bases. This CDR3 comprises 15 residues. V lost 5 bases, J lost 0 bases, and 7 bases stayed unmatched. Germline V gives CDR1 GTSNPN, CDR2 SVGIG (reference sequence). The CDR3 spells CAWVPGQGANYGYTF. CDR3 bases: TGTGCCTGGGTACCGGGACAGGGTGCTAACTATGGCTACACCTTC.

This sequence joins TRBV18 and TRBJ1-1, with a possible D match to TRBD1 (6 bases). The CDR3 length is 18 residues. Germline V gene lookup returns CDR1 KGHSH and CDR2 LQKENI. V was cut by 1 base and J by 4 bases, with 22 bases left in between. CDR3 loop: CASSPQRQDNRISTEAFF. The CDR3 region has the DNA TGTGCCAGCTCACCACAAAGACAGGACAACCGAATAAGCACTGAAGCTTTCTTT.

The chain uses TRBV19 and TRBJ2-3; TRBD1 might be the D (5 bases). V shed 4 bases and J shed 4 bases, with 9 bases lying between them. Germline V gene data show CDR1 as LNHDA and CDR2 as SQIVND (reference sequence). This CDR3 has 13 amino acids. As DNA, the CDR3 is TGTGCCAGTAGTAGGGGCAGGGCAGATACGCAGTATTTT. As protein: CASSRGRADTQYF.

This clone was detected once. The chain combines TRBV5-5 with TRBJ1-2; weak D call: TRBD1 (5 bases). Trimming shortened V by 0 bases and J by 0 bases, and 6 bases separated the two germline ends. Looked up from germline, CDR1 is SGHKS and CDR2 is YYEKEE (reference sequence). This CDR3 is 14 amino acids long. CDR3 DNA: TGTGCCAGCAGCTTGGTGACAGCTAACTATGGCTACACCTTC. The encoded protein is CASSLVTANYGYTF. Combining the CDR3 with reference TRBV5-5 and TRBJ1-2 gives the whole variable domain DAGVTQSPTHLIKTRGQQVTLRCSPISGHKSVSWYQQVLGQGPQFIFQYYEKEERGRGNFPDRFSARQFPNYSSELNVNALLLGDSALYLCASSLVTANYGYTFGSGTRLTVV.

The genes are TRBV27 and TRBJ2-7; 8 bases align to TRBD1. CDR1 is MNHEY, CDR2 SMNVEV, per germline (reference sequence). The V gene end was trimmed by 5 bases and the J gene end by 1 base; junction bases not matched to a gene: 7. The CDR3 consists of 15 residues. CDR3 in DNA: TGTGCCAGCAGTGCCGCTCGACAGGGGTCCTACGAGCAGTACTTC. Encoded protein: CASSAARQGSYEQYF.

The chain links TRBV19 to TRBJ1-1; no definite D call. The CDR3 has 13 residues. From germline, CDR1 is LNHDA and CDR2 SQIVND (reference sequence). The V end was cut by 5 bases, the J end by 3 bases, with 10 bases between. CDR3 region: CASSAGRDTEAFF. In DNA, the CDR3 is TGTGCCAGTAGTGCGGGGAGGGACACTGAAGCTTTCTTT.

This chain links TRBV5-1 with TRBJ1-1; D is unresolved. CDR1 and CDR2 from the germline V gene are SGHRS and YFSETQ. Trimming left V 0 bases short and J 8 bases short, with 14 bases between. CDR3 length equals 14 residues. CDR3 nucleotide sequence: TGCGCCAGCAGCTTGGACTTAGCGGCGGGGGAAGCTTTCTTT. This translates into CASSLDLAAGEAFF.

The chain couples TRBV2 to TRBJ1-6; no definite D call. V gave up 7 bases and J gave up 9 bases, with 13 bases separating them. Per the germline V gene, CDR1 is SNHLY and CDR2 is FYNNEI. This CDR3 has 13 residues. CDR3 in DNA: TGTGCCAGCAAGGAAACAGATTCTTCACCCCTCCACTTT. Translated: CASKETDSSPLHF.